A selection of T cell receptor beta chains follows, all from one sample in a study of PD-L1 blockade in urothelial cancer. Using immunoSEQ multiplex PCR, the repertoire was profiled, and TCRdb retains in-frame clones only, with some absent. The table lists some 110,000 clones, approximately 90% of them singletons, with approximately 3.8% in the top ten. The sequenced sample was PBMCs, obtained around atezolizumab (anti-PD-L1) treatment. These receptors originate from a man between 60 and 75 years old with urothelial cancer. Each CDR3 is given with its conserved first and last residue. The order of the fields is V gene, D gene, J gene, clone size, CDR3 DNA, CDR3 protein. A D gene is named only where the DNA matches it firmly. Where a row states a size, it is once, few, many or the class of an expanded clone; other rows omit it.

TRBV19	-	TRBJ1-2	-	TGTGCCACCATCAGGGGAGGCTACACCTTC	CATIRGGYTF
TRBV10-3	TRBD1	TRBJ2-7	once	TGTGCCATCAGTATGGGGCAAGACAGGGGGCCGTTGTACGAGCAGTACTTC	CAISMGQDRGPLYEQYF
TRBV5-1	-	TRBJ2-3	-	TGCGCCAGCAGCTTGGGGGCTAGCCGACCAAGCACAGATACGCAGTATTTT	CASSLGASRPSTDTQYF
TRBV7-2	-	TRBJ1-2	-	TGTGCCAGCAGCAACCAAGCGGGGAGTGGCCGTCTCGGCTATGGCTACACCTTC	CASSNQAGSGRLGYGYTF
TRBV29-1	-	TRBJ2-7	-	TGCAGCGTCGCTCGAGGGGGAGACGAGCAGTACTTC	CSVARGGDEQYF
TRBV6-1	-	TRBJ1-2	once	TGTGCCACCGCAGATGACTATGGCTACACCTTC	CATADDYGYTF
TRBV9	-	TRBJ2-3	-	TGTGCCAGCAGAGCCAACGCAGGAGATACGCAGTATTTT	CASRANAGDTQYF
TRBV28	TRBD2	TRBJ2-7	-	TGTGCCAGCAGTCCAAACCTAGCGGGAGGGAGTTACGAGCAGTACTTC	CASSPNLAGGSYEQYF
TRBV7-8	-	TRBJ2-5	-	TGTGCCAGCAGCCAACTACGGACCCAGTACTTC	CASSQLRTQYF
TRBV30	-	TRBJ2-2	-	TGTGCCTTGAGTGAGGTGACAGGGAGGTACGGGGAGCTGTTTTTT	CALSEVTGRYGELFF
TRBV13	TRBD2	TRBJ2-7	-	TGTGCCAGCAGCTTAGGGGGACTAGCGGGGGGATACGAGCAGTACTTC	CASSLGGLAGGYEQYF
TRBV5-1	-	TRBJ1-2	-	TGCGCCAGCAGCTTGTCAGGGGCTTCGGGGGGCACATACACCTTC	CASSLSGASGGTYTF
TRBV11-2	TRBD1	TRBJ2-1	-	TGTGCCAGCAGCCCTAGGGGGCTCAGACTTTACAATGAGCAGTTCTTC	CASSPRGLRLYNEQFF
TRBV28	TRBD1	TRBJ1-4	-	TGTGCCAGCAGTCTACAGGGGGAAAATGAAAAACTGTTTTTT	CASSLQGENEKLFF
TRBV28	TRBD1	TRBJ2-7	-	TGTGCCAGCAGTTTAACTTCCGGGACAGGGCTGGCCGAGCAGTACTTC	CASSLTSGTGLAEQYF
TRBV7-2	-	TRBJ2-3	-	TGTGCCAGCAGTGTCTCAGGCTCCAAGGCAGATACGCAGTATTTT	CASSVSGSKADTQYF
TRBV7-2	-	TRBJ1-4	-	TGTGCCAGCAGCACGAACCGGGGAAGTGAAAAACTGTTTTTT	CASSTNRGSEKLFF
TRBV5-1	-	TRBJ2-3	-	TGCGCCAGCAGCTTGGAAGTAGGGTGGCGGGCGCAGTATTTT	CASSLEVGWRAQYF
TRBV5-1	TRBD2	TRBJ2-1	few	TGCGCCAGCAGCGCGAGCGGGATGAGCTCCTACAATGAGCAGTTCTTC	CASSASGMSSYNEQFF
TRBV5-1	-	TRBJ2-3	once	TGCGCCAGCAGCCCCTGGGCGGGGAACACAGATACGCAGTATTTT	CASSPWAGNTDTQYF
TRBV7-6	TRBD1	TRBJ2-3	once	TGTGCCAGCAGCTTGACAGGGGGCACAGATACGCAGTATTTT	CASSLTGGTDTQYF
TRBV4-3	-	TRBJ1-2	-	TGCGCCAGCAGCCAAGAGACGGGGAACCCTTCTTCCCCGAACTATGGCTACACCTTC	CASSQETGNPSSPNYGYTF
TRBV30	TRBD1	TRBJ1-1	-	TGTGCCTGGACCTTCTCCTGGACAGGGGTAAACACTGAAGCTTTCTTT	CAWTFSWTGVNTEAFF
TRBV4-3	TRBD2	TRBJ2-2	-	TGCGCCAGCAGCCAAGGGGACGGGAGGACGTCCGGGGAGCTGTTTTTT	CASSQGDGRTSGELFF
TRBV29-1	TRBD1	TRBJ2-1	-	TGCAGCGTCGATTCAATGGACAGGTCTTTTTACAATGAGCAGTTCTTC	CSVDSMDRSFYNEQFF
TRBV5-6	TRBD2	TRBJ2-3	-	TGTGCCAGCAGCTTGGGGGTAGCGGGAGGCTACACAGATACGCAGTATTTT	CASSLGVAGGYTDTQYF
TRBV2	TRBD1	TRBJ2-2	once	TGTGCCAGCAGTGAATCACCAGGGGGGAACACCGGGGAGCTGTTTTTT	CASSESPGGNTGELFF
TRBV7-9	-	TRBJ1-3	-	TGTGCCAGCAGCCCGAGCGATCCGGGAAACACCATATATTTT	CASSPSDPGNTIYF
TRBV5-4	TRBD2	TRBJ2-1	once	TGTGCCAGCTATCTTCAAGGGCGGGAGGGCAATGAGCAGTTCTTC	CASYLQGREGNEQFF